This T cell receptor beta chain was obtained from a study of siplizumab effects on memory and regulatory T cells. General observations from the study: Memory cells seemed less diverse than naive T cells, which seemed major alloresponse contributors. No more than a minor fraction of alloreactive clones could be traced back to unstimulated subsets.

TCRdb's table, derived via immunoSEQ multiplex PCR, lists solely in-frame clones and lacks some. This sample has some 65,000 clones, with roughly 88% found just once. Concerning this clone itself: Antigen: not known.

CDR1 is SNHLY and CDR2 is FYNNEI in the germline V gene. The CDR3 is 14 amino acids. V was trimmed by 10 bases and J by 0 bases, leaving 10 bases between them. This chain connects TRBV2 to TRBJ1-6; the D is unclear. Sequencing used Tregs sorted from blood. The sequence came from a human donor in good health. The CDR3 DNA reads TGTGCCACTGGGAGGAGCTCCTATAATTCACCCCTCCACTTT. Translating gives CATGRSSYNSPLHF.